These 14 T cell receptor beta chains originate from one sample sequenced in a study of cytomegalovirus exposure and HLA in healthy donors. PCR amplification relied on 60 Vbeta primers (plus 13 Jbeta primers). TCRdb's copy holds only in-frame clones and misses some; the assay was immunoSEQ multiplex PCR. The sample lists 95,000 to 150,000 clones, 65% to 80% seen once, with around 28% in the top ten. The sequenced material came from PBMCs. The receptors derive from a man aged 55 to 70 in good health and CMV-seropositive.

V and J are TRBV5-1 and TRBJ2-6; a possible D gene is TRBD1 (5 bases). Germline loops: CDR1 SGHRS, CDR2 YFSETQ. Between the trimmed V and J ends, which lost 1 base and 0 bases, there was a span of 17 bases. The CDR3 is 19 amino acids. The CDR3 sequence: CASSLYWGTFSSGANVLTF. DNA for the CDR3: TGCGCCAGCAGCTTGTACTGGGGCACCTTTAGCTCTGGGGCCAACGTCCTGACTTTC.

The gene calls are TRBV6-1 and TRBJ1-4, with no clear D. CDR1 is MNHNS, CDR2 SASEGT, per germline. The CDR3 consists of 13 residues. The V gene lost 4 bases and the J gene lost 3 bases, with 6 bases spanning the gap. The DNA of the CDR3 is TGTGCCAGCAGTGGGGGAGCTAATGAAAAACTGTTTTTT. Its protein product is CASSGGANEKLFF.

The V and J genes are TRBV2 and TRBJ1-2, with unresolved D. The CDR3 runs 12 residues. Trimming left V 9 bases short and J 4 bases short, with 12 bases between. Germline V gives CDR1 SNHLY, CDR2 FYNNEI. The CDR3 is CARGEGGYGYTF. The CDR3 DNA sequence: TGTGCCAGAGGCGAGGGCGGCTATGGCTACACCTTC.

This clone was counted a single time. The chain recombines TRBV5-1 with TRBJ1-4; weak D call: TRBD1 (6 bases). The V end was cut by 3 bases, the J end by 6 bases, with 15 bases between. Germline values: CDR1 SGHRS, CDR2 YFSETQ. The CDR3 has 15 residues. CDR3 amino acids: CASSSNRATYEKLFF. The CDR3 region has the DNA TGCGCCAGCAGCTCCAACAGGGCTACCTATGAAAAACTGTTTTTT.

The chain uses TRBV28 and TRBJ1-1; TRBD1 agrees at 10 bases. With 3 bases clipped from V and 14 bases from J, the junction kept 9 bases outside the gene matches. Germline CDR1 MDHEN, CDR2 SYDVKM. This CDR3 has 13 residues. The CDR3: CASSLAVRDRGFF. The CDR3, as DNA: TGTGCCAGCAGTTTGGCTGTGAGGGACAGGGGATTCTTT.

The chain links TRBV6-1 to TRBJ1-4; possibly TRBD1 for D (6 bases). The CDR3 totals 14 residues. Germline CDR1 MNHNS, CDR2 SASEGT. V was pared by 7 bases and J by 4 bases, with 13 bases between. CDR3 region: CASTPGQSNEKLFF. For the CDR3, the DNA is TGTGCCAGCACCCCCGGACAGAGTAATGAAAAACTGTTTTTT.

The chain combines TRBV10-3 with TRBJ2-3, with D maybe TRBD2 (6 bases). Trimming pared 5 bases from V and 0 bases from J, leaving 12 bases between. The CDR3 runs to 15 residues. Germline CDR1 ENHRY, CDR2 SYGVKD. The CDR3 DNA reads as TGTGCCATCAGTCCGATAGCGGCCAGCACAGATACGCAGTATTTT. Amino acids: CAISPIAASTDTQYF.

The chain uses TRBV27 and TRBJ2-2, with D possibly being TRBD1 (6 bases). The germline gives CDR1 MNHEY, CDR2 SMNVEV (reference sequence). Trimming cost V 2 bases and J 3 bases, with 10 bases left between them. This CDR3 has 15 residues. The CDR3 is CASSLGQSYTGELFF. Written as DNA, the CDR3 is TGTGCCAGCAGTTTAGGACAGTCTTACACCGGGGAGCTGTTTTTT.

The chain carries TRBV18 and TRBJ2-7; the D is unclear. V was shortened by 3 bases and J by 6 bases, with 15 bases between the two germline ends. There are 14 residues in the CDR3. Germline-derived CDR1 and CDR2 are KGHSH and LQKENI. The CDR3: CASSPEFRISEQYF. The CDR3 coding sequence is TGTGCCAGCTCACCGGAGTTCAGAATCTCCGAGCAGTACTTC.

The rearrangement uses TRBV2 and TRBJ2-2; 12 positions match TRBD2. The CDR3 is 19 amino acids. The germline gives CDR1 SNHLY, CDR2 FYNNEI. Trimming cost V 10 bases and J 5 bases; bases outside gene matches: 20. CDR3 in amino acids: CAIDGRKTSGGGGTGELFF. The DNA of the CDR3 is TGTGCCATCGACGGAAGGAAGACTAGCGGGGGCGGAGGGACCGGGGAGCTGTTTTTT.

This clone was recorded a few times. The chain is built from TRBV5-1 and TRBJ1-2; D not resolved. Trimming left V 2 bases short and J 6 bases short, with 14 bases between. This CDR3 comprises 14 residues. Germline V gives CDR1 SGHRS, CDR2 YFSETQ. CDR3 protein: CASSFGSGGDGYTF. The CDR3 DNA reads TGCGCCAGCAGCTTTGGATCCGGCGGGGATGGCTACACCTTC.

The genes are TRBV5-1 and TRBJ1-1, with unresolved D. This CDR3 comprises 16 residues. Germline V gene sequence: CDR1 SGHRS, CDR2 YFSETQ. V gave up 0 bases and J gave up 6 bases, with 18 bases separating them. CDR3 nucleotide sequence: TGCGCCAGCAGCTTGGGGGCTGGCAGCTCCCCGGCTGAAGCTTTCTTT. Protein sequence: CASSLGAGSSPAEAFF.

This rearrangement joins TRBV27 to TRBJ2-7; 10 bases match TRBD1. CDR3 length equals 15 residues. Germline trimming cut 2 bases from V and 3 bases from J; bases unmatched to any gene: 4. Per germline, CDR1 MNHEY and CDR2 SMNVEV (reference sequence). The CDR3 sequence: CASSLKGQGLYEQYF. For the CDR3, the DNA is TGTGCCAGCAGTTTAAAGGGACAGGGGCTCTACGAGCAGTACTTC.

On this clone: Other DNA sequences from this sample encode an identical CDR3 as well. The V gene is TRBV5-1, the J gene TRBJ1-1, with D possibly TRBD1 on 5 matching bases. Per germline, CDR1 SGHRS and CDR2 YFSETQ. The germline V and J ends were trimmed by 2 bases and 1 base, with 6 bases remaining between them. The CDR3 sequence is 13 residues long. In DNA form, the CDR3 reads TGCGCCAGCAGCTTCGGGGGGAACACTGAAGCTTTCTTT. Amino acid sequence: CASSFGGNTEAFF. The full variable domain, with the rest looked up from reference TRBV5-1 and TRBJ1-1, is KAGVTQTPRYLIKTRGQQVTLSCSPISGHRSVSWYQQTPGQGLQFLFEYFSETQRNKGNFPGRFSGRQFSNSRSEMNVSTLELGDSALYLCASSFGGNTEAFFGQGTRLTVV.